These T cell receptor beta chains were read from a single sample in a study of blood T cells in healthy people across ages. MiXCR, applied by TCRdb to the 5' RACE reads, yields one record per CDR3 protein. The data contain fewer than 700,000 distinct CDR3 sequences, approximately 40% of them singletons. Sequencing used blood. The receptor set was obtained from a man older than 75 in good health. The CDR3 runs from the conserved cysteine through the conserved F or W.

v_call cdr3_aa
TRBV7-2 CASSLELAGPQGTQYF
TRBV6-2/TRBV6-3 CASSDPTSGMFDEQYF
TRBV2 CASSDKMNTEAFF
TRBV5-1 CASSFDRAQTQYF
TRBV7-2 CASSWGRGNEKLFF
TRBV6-5 CASSYRQGLAGGPVEQYF
TRBV12-3/TRBV12-4 CASSLDGGPYNEQFF
TRBV6-5 CASRMTGSSGANILTF
TRBV27 CASSRQTSGSGNEQFF
TRBV6-2/TRBV6-3 CASRRGSTDTQYF
TRBV9 CASSASGTPVNEQFF
TRBV9 CASSVTGGSRTDTQYF
TRBV2 CASKPGTPAPYNEQFF
TRBV6-5 CASSYLRTGGVEQYF
TRBV20-1 CSARLDRGGINYGYTF
TRBV24-1 CATRDPFGDTQYF
TRBV20-1 CSAVGGSHYEQYF
TRBV7-9 CASSFQGAENIQYF
TRBV7-6 CASSLSLETQYF
TRBV9 CASSDRDRGRYGYTF
TRBV11-2 CASSLRLASSYEQYF
TRBV11-2 CASSLDWTSGGGYNEQFF
TRBV7-2 CASSLASGRSTDTQYF
TRBV2 CASSVLRTETQYF
TRBV20-1 CSAPSGMETQYF
TRBV6-1 CASRERLAGGQSSYEQYF
TRBV12-3/TRBV12-4 CASSLLWGTPYGYTF
TRBV7-3 CASSTGGHLSSGANVLTF
TRBV29-1 CSVVSDGLNTEAFF
TRBV5-1 CASSLNFGGHEQYF
TRBV21-1 CASRPFRGWAYEQYF